Listed here are 25 T cell receptor beta chains from one sample, sequenced in a study of vaccination and CD4 T cells after COVID-19. These receptors are not linked to any known antigen. Noted time point: late sampling 161 to 241 days after vaccination in a few convalescent patients. Treatment defined: roughly 10-day PBMC culture with coronavirus spike peptide pools or control peptides (ViraFEST assay). Cultured CD4+ T cell DNA underwent sequencing with the Oncomine TCR Beta short-read assay. TCRdb re-analysed the PCR reads in MiXCR, keeping a single row per CDR3 protein. The data show 15,000 to 20,000 distinct CDR3 sequences, with 52% seen just once and 15% to 20% held by the top ten. Specimen: CD4+ T cells from blood, cultured in vitro, collected about 7 months after SARS-CoV-2 vaccination. These receptors all stem from a human donor who had recovered from COVID-19.

This clonotype came up a few times. The chain has TRBV20-1 and TRBJ2-3, with TRBD2 matching 10 bases. The CDR3 runs to 17 residues. In germline, CDR1 is DFQATT, CDR2 SNEGSKA (reference sequence). The V segment lost 0 bases and the J segment 0 bases; nucleotides outside the gene matches: 6. CDR3 amino acids: CSARDSASGGSTDTQYF. The CDR3 coding sequence is TGCAGTGCTAGAGATTCCGCTAGCGGGGGAAGCACAGATACGCAGTATTTT.

This chain links TRBV6-1 with TRBJ1-5; D is possibly TRBD1 (5 bases). The CDR3 is made up of 16 amino acids. The germline CDR1 and CDR2 sequences are MNHNS and SASEGT. The V end lost 6 bases, the J end lost 7 bases, and 22 bases lay between the germline ends. The CDR3 is CASRNRVFGGGQPQHF. CDR3 DNA sequence: TGTGCCAGCAGAAATCGTGTGTTTGGGGGAGGGCAGCCCCAGCATTTT.

CDR3 in amino acids: CASRLRALSTDTQYF. CDR3 DNA: TGTGCCAGCCGGCTGAGGGCCCTTAGCACAGATACGCAGTATTTT. The rearrangement uses TRBV6-1 and TRBJ2-3; maybe TRBD2 (5 bases). Germline V gene lookup returns CDR1 MNHNS and CDR2 SASEGT. V lost 8 bases and J 0 bases, leaving 15 bases between the germline ends. CDR3 size: 15 residues.

The chain combines TRBV12-3 or TRBV12-4 with TRBJ1-5, with D perhaps TRBD1 (5 bases). The CDR3 loop spans 15 amino acids. Deletions cut 4 bases from V and 6 bases from J, with 16 bases between. The CDR3 DNA reads as TGTGCCAGCAGTTGGGACTCGTACGGCGGTCAGCCCCAGCATTTT. Its protein product is CASSWDSYGGQPQHF.

The rearrangement joins TRBV2 to TRBJ1-5; TRBD1 aligns across 8 bases. This CDR3 has 16 residues. V shed 6 bases and J 1 base; nucleotides not matched to a gene: 8. From germline, CDR1 is SNHLY and CDR2 FYNNEI. The CDR3 reads CASRNQQGGSNQPQHF. The CDR3 bases are TGTGCCAGCAGGAATCAACAGGGGGGGAGCAATCAGCCCCAGCATTTT.

This clonotype has a handful of counts. This chain links TRBV15 with TRBJ1-2; 7 nucleotides match TRBD1. This CDR3 region has 16 residues. J lost 0 bases, V lost 7 bases, and 11 bases had no gene match. The germline gives CDR1 LNHNV, CDR2 YYDKDF (reference sequence). As DNA, the CDR3 is TGTGCCACCAACCTCCGAAAGGGGGCGGCTAACTATGGCTACACCTTC. It encodes CATNLRKGAANYGYTF.

The chain employs TRBV21-1 and TRBJ2-3; the table names TRBD1, a call not compared with the DNA. TRBV21-1 is tagged as a pseudogene. There are 16 residues in the CDR3. The CDR3 protein is CASSPIQGEGTDTQYF. CDR3 nucleotides: TGTGCCAGCTCCCCAATTCAGGGAGAAGGCACAGATACGCAGTATTTT.

V usage is TRBV4-1 and J usage is TRBJ2-4; 9 bases agree with TRBD1. V was clipped by 5 bases and J by 7 bases; unmatched bases: 3. Per the germline V gene, CDR1 is MGHRA and CDR2 is YSYEKL. The CDR3 loop spans 13 amino acids. The CDR3 DNA follows: TGCGCCAGCAGCAACGACAGGGGGAACATTCAGTACTTC. It yields the protein CASSNDRGNIQYF.

J is TRBJ1-3 and V is TRBV7-9; 7 bases are shared with TRBD1. This CDR3 spans 14 amino acids. The ends lost 4 bases at V and 4 bases at J; junction bases unmatched: 4. The V gene's germline CDR1 is SEHNR and CDR2 FQNEAQ (reference sequence). The CDR3 spells CASSSRGGGNTIYF. CDR3 DNA: TGTGCCAGCAGCTCCAGAGGGGGCGGAAACACCATATATTTT.

The rearrangement uses TRBV7-8 and TRBJ2-1, with 14 bases matching TRBD2. There are 18 residues in the CDR3. Trimming cost V 5 bases and J 8 bases; bases outside gene matches: 14. The V gene's germline CDR1 is SGHVS and CDR2 FQNEAQ. The DNA of the CDR3 is TGTGCCAGCAGCAGACGAGGGACTAGCGGGAGAAGGTCCGATGAGCAGTTCTTC. Residues: CASSRRGTSGRRSDEQFF.

This clonotype was picked up a small number of times. The chain has TRBV6-2 or TRBV6-3 and TRBJ2-5, with 7 bases aligning to TRBD1. The length of the CDR3 is 16 residues. J gave up 5 bases and V 1 base, and 10 bases lay outside the gene matches. From germline, CDR1 is MNHEY and CDR2 SVGEGT. As DNA, the CDR3 is TGTGCCAGCAGTTACTTCCCCGGGACAGTCCGTGAGACCCAGTACTTC. Amino acids: CASSYFPGTVRETQYF.

The chain recombines TRBV20-1 with TRBJ2-5; unclear D gene. V lost 0 bases and J 9 bases, leaving 11 bases between the germline ends. The CDR3 consists of 12 residues. Germline CDR1 and CDR2: DFQATT and SNEGSKA (reference sequence). The chain's CDR3 is CSARDLMKAQYF. In DNA, the CDR3 is TGCAGTGCTAGAGATTTAATGAAGGCCCAGTACTTC.

In its sample, this clonotype was seen a few times. The rearrangement joins TRBV7-9 to TRBJ1-1, with D possibly TRBD1 on 5 matching bases. V shed 6 bases and J shed 1 base, with 15 bases lying between them. This CDR3 region has 15 residues. Per germline, CDR1 SEHNR and CDR2 FQNEAQ (reference sequence). CDR3 sequence reads: CASREFQGTNTEAFF. The CDR3 DNA reads TGTGCCAGCAGAGAATTTCAGGGCACGAACACTGAAGCTTTCTTT.

V and J are TRBV18 and TRBJ2-3; a possible D gene is TRBD2 (6 bases). V was pared by 3 bases and J by 4 bases, with 8 bases between. The V gene's germline CDR1 is KGHSH and CDR2 LQKENI. The CDR3 runs to 13 residues. The CDR3 protein is CASSPDYSDTQYF. In DNA, the CDR3 is TGTGCCAGCTCACCGGACTACTCAGATACGCAGTATTTT.

The chain carries TRBV6-2 or TRBV6-3 and TRBJ1-5, with D possibly matching TRBD1 (5 bases). CDR3 length: 13 amino acids. The germline gives CDR1 MNHEY, CDR2 SVGEGT. The V and J ends lost 2 bases and 7 bases respectively, with 9 bases between them. DNA for the CDR3: TGTGCCAGCAGTTACGTCCAGGGCCAGCCCCAGCATTTT. It codes for CASSYVQGQPQHF.

The chain has TRBV20-1 and TRBJ1-2; a possible D gene is TRBD1 (6 bases). V was clipped by 3 bases and J by 3 bases, with 11 bases between them. This CDR3 has 13 amino acids. The germline V gene has CDR1 DFQATT and CDR2 SNEGSKA (reference sequence). DNA for the CDR3: TGCAGTGCTAGTGCGGGGGCGGACTATGGCTACACCTTC. Translation: CSASAGADYGYTF.

This clonotype was seen once. The chain has TRBV20-1 and TRBJ2-1; 9 nucleotides align to TRBD1. The CDR3 totals 17 residues. The germline CDR1 and CDR2 sequences are DFQATT and SNEGSKA (reference sequence). The ends lost 0 bases at V and 7 bases at J; junction bases unmatched: 13. In nucleotides, the CDR3 is TGCAGTGCTAGAGATCCCAAGGGACAGGGAATAACAAATGAGCAGTTCTTC. Its protein is CSARDPKGQGITNEQFF.

V and J are TRBV6-1 and TRBJ1-2, with a tentative D call TRBD1 (5 bases). The germline V gene encodes CDR1 MNHNS and CDR2 SASEGT. V was clipped by 5 bases and J by 7 bases, with 11 bases between them. This CDR3 is 12 amino acids long. Written as DNA, the CDR3 is TGTGCCAGCAGTTACAATGGGGGTGGCTACACCTTC. It encodes CASSYNGGGYTF.

The chain links TRBV7-8 to TRBJ1-2, with a possible D match to TRBD1 (5 bases). There are 17 residues in the CDR3. Germline loops: CDR1 SGHVS, CDR2 FQNEAQ. V was clipped by 1 base and J by 3 bases, with 18 bases between them. CDR3 region: CASSLVIVPTGDYGYTF. In nucleotides, the CDR3 is TGTGCCAGCAGCTTAGTAATAGTTCCCACAGGCGACTATGGCTACACCTTC.

The rearrangement joins TRBV14 to TRBJ1-2; D is unresolved. Trimming removed 0 bases at V and 0 bases at J, with 5 bases between. Germline lookup yields CDR1 SGHDN and CDR2 FVKESK. This CDR3 is 14 amino acids long. The DNA of the CDR3 is TGTGCCAGCAGCCAAGATCTAGCTAACTATGGCTACACCTTC. Amino acids: CASSQDLANYGYTF.

The chain couples TRBV20-1 to TRBJ2-3, with 7 bases that match TRBD1. The CDR3 runs 13 residues. Trimming at V came to 3 bases and at J to 4 bases, leaving 4 bases not matched to a gene. Germline values: CDR1 DFQATT, CDR2 SNEGSKA (reference sequence). The CDR3 nucleotides are TGCAGTGCTAGTCCCACAGGGGCAGATACGCAGTATTTT. It codes for CSASPTGADTQYF.

This clonotype appeared a few times. The chain recombines TRBV2 with TRBJ1-1; D perhaps matches TRBD1 (5 bases). V was cut by 6 bases and J by 7 bases, with 18 bases left in between. The CDR3 is 14 residues long. Per the germline V gene, CDR1 is SNHLY and CDR2 is FYNNEI. The DNA of the CDR3 is TGTGCCAGCAGACTGAGGTCCCAGGGAGATGAAGCTTTCTTT. Protein product: CASRLRSQGDEAFF.

On this clonotype: The missing conserved phenylalanine or tryptophan at the end of this CDR3 makes a read error likely. This rearrangement joins TRBV2 to TRBJ2-1; D may be TRBD1 or TRBD2 (5 bases each). Germline V gene data show CDR1 as SNHLY and CDR2 as FYNNEI. The CDR3 runs 12 residues. The V gene lost 10 bases and the J gene lost 3 bases, with 10 bases spanning the gap. The CDR3 protein is CATGTDYNEQFL. CDR3 bases: TGTGCCACCGGGACGGACTACAATGAGCAGTTCCTC.

The CDR3 sequence: CASSMWDRDSGYTF. CDR3 coding DNA: TGTGCCAGTAGTATGTGGGACAGGGATAGTGGCTACACCTTC. The chain uses TRBV19 and TRBJ1-2; 9 nucleotides agree with TRBD1. Germline V gene data show CDR1 as LNHDA and CDR2 as SQIVND (reference sequence). The CDR3 has 14 amino acids. Germline trimming cut 3 bases from V and 7 bases from J; bases unmatched to any gene: 6.

This clonotype was observed a handful of times. The chain carries TRBV2 and TRBJ1-5, with D possibly TRBD1 on 6 matching bases. The germline V gene has CDR1 SNHLY and CDR2 FYNNEI. CDR3 size: 15 residues. Trimming shortened V by 2 bases and J by 3 bases, and 11 bases separated the two germline ends. CDR3 bases: TGTGCCAGCAGTGAACTGGGGGGCGCCAATCAGCCCCAGCATTTT. It translates to CASSELGGANQPQHF.